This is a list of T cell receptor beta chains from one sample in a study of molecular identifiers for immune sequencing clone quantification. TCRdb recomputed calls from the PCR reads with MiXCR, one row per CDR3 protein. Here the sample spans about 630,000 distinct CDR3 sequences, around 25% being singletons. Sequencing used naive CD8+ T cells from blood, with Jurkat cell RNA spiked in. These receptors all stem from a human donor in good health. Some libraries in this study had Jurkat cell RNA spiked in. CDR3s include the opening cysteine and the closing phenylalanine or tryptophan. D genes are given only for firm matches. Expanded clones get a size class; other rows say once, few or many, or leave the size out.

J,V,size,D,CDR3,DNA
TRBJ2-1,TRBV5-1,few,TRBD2,CASSLWGPGEGNNEQFF,TGCGCCAGCAGCTTGTGGGGCCCCGGGGAGGGTAATAATGAGCAGTTCTTC
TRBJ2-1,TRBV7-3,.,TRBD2,CASSPGVAGGSPPNEQFF,TGTGCCAGCAGCCCCGGGGTAGCGGGAGGTTCCCCCCCCAATGAGCAGTTCTTC
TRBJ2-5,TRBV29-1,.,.,CSADAWGAQYF,TGCAGCGCTGACGCTTGGGGGGCCCAGTACTTC
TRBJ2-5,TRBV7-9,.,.,CASSPGTRGTQYF,TGTGCCAGCAGCCCGGGGACCCGGGGGACCCAGTACTTC
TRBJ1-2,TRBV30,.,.,CAWSSPGTGYGYTF,TGTGCCTGGAGTTCCCCGGGGACTGGGTATGGCTACACCTTC
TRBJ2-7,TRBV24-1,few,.,CATSDFRGSEQYF,TGTGCCACCAGTGATTTTAGGGGTTCCGAGCAGTACTTC
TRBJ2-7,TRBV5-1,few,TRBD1,CASSKTTGTGPYEQYF,TGCGCCAGCAGCAAAACAACCGGGACAGGGCCCTACGAGCAGTACTTC
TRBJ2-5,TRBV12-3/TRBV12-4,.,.,CASSLDSGESGETQYF,TGTGCCAGCAGTTTGGACAGCGGGGAGTCTGGGGAGACCCAGTACTTC
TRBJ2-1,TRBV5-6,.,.,CASSLAGAPPYNEQFF,TGTGCCAGCAGCTTGGCCGGCGCCCCCCCCTACAATGAGCAGTTCTTC
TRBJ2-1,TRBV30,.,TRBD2,CAWSVPGLGYEQLF,TGTGCCTGGAGTGTCCCGGGACTAGGGTATGAGCAGCTCTTC
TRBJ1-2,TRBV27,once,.,CASSLSGGNGYTF,TGTGCCAGCAGTTTATCAGGGGGTAACGGCTACACCTTC
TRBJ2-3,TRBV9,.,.,CASSEGDVGTDTQYF,TGTGCCAGCAGCGAGGGGGACGTCGGCACAGATACGCAGTATTTT
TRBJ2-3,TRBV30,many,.,CAWRAPGLFGDTQYF,TGTGCCTGGAGGGCCCCAGGCCTCTTCGGAGATACGCAGTATTTT
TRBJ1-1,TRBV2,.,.,CASSEVDPDHAAFF,TGTGCCAGCAGCGAGGTGGACCCGGACCATGCAGCTTTCTTT
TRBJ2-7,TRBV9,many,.,CASSAIGGEQYF,TGTGCCAGCAGCGCCATCGGAGGCGAGCAGTACTTC
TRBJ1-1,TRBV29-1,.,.,CSVEDMRVKTEAFF,TGCAGTGTTGAAGATATGCGGGTGAAAACTGAAGCTTTCTTT
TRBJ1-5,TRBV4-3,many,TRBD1,CASSQHVTGNQPQHF,TGCGCCAGCAGCCAACATGTGACAGGGAATCAGCCCCAGCATTTT
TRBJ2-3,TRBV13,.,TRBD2,CASCQVVLAGGHTQYF,TGTGCCAGCTGCCAAGTGGTCCTAGCGGGGGGGCATACGCAGTATTTT
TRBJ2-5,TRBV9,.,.,CASSEGTGQETQYF,TGTGCCAGCAGCGAGGGGACTGGCCAAGAGACCCAGTACTTC
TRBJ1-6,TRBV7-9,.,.,CASSLVGLGNGSPLHF,TGTGCCAGCAGCTTAGTTGGTTTAGGGAATGGGTCACCCCTCCACTTT